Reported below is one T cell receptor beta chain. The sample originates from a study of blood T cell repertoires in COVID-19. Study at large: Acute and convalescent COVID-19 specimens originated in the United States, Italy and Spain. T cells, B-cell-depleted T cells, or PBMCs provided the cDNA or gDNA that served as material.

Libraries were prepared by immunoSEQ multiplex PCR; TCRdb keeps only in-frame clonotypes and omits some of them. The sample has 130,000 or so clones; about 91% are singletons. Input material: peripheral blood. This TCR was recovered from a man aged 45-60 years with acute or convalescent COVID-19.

Written as DNA, the CDR3 is TGTGCCACCAGCAGATTAACAGGGGGCGTACTCGGAGAGACCCAGTACTTC. The encoded protein is CATSRLTGGVLGETQYF. The gene calls are TRBV15 and TRBJ2-5; 9 bases map to TRBD1. The CDR3 is made up of 17 amino acids. Germline V lookup: CDR1 LNHNV, CDR2 YYDKDF (reference sequence). Unmatched junction bases numbered 11, after V lost 2 bases and J lost 4 bases.